A single sample is the source of the 21 T cell receptor beta chains below, sequenced in a study of identical twins' blood T cells. TCRdb re-derived calls from the 5' RACE reads in MiXCR, one entry per CDR3 protein. The sample includes 350,000 to 400,000 distinct CDR3 sequences, 28% of them seen just once. The specimen was PBMCs. Receptors originate from a woman aged 18 to 55 in good health.

This clonotype was seen a single time. The V gene is TRBV7-2, the J gene TRBJ1-4; D ambiguous. The CDR3 extends over 13 amino acids. The germline gives CDR1 SGHTA, CDR2 FQGNSA. Trimming removed 5 bases from V and 8 bases from J, with 12 bases in between. CDR3 sequence (DNA): TGTGCCAGCAGCCCCCCCGGTAAAGAAAAACTGTTTTTT. It encodes CASSPPGKEKLFF.

This clonotype appeared a few times. The chain joins TRBV3-1 to TRBJ1-1, with D perhaps TRBD1 (5 bases). The germline V gene encodes CDR1 LGHDT and CDR2 YNNKEL (reference sequence). Trimming took off 3 bases at V and 4 bases at J, with 12 bases between the two ends. This CDR3 has 14 amino acids. DNA of the CDR3: TGTGCCAGCAGCCATCGGGCCCAGGGCACTGAAGCTTTCTTT. Translating gives CASSHRAQGTEAFF.

This clonotype was counted only a few times. The chain combines TRBV7-9 with TRBJ2-3; D unclear. Germline lookup yields CDR1 SEHNR and CDR2 FQNEAQ (reference sequence). CDR3 size: 15 residues. Trimming took off 5 bases at V and 3 bases at J, with 15 bases between the two ends. The CDR3 nucleotides are TGTGCCAGCAGCCCCCCGGCAGACGAGACAGATACGCAGTATTTT. This encodes CASSPPADETDTQYF.

This chain's CDR3 is CSAPPGQGPTYEQYF. The CDR3 region has the DNA TGCAGTGCTCCCCCGGGACAAGGCCCGACCTACGAGCAGTACTTC. The chain couples TRBV20-1 to TRBJ2-7, with D maybe TRBD1 (6 bases). This CDR3 comprises 15 residues. V was cut by 5 bases and J by 2 bases, with 19 bases left in between. Per the germline V gene, CDR1 is DFQATT and CDR2 is SNEGSKA (reference sequence).

The genes are TRBV20-1 and TRBJ1-5; 7 positions agree with TRBD1. The J segment lost 5 bases and the V segment lost 6 bases, leaving 4 bases of the junction unmatched. The CDR3 loop spans 12 amino acids. Germline values: CDR1 DFQATT, CDR2 SNEGSKA (reference sequence). The CDR3 DNA is TGCAGTGCGGGGACAGTGGATCAGCCCCAGCATTTT. Translation gives CSAGTVDQPQHF.

The chain is built from TRBV6-6 and TRBJ1-1; D may be TRBD1 (6 bases). V lost 0 bases and J lost 0, with 26 bases in between. The CDR3 totals 21 residues. Germline CDR1 is MNHNY and CDR2 is SVGAGI (reference sequence). The CDR3 protein is CASSYSPSGTTVRSMNTEAFF. The CDR3 DNA reads TGTGCCAGCAGTTACTCTCCCTCGGGGACAACAGTCAGATCCATGAACACTGAAGCTTTCTTT.

About this clonotype: A much larger clone differs from this one at a single base, so this may be a read error. The chain combines TRBV10-1 with TRBJ2-2; D gene uncertain. CDR1 is WNHNN, CDR2 SYGVQD, per germline (reference sequence). The CDR3 loop spans 13 amino acids. V dropped 7 bases and J dropped 3 bases, with 9 bases sitting between them. The CDR3 sequence: CASIPQDTGELFF. The CDR3 coding sequence is TGCGCCAGCATCCCCCAGGACACCGGGGAGCTGTTTTTT.

This clonotype was observed a few times. This may be a read error, as it is one base from a much larger clone. The rearrangement links TRBV9 to TRBJ1-2; D perhaps matches TRBD1 (6 bases). Germline V CDR1 and CDR2: SGDLS, YYNGEE. V gave up 6 bases and J gave up 6 bases, with 18 bases separating them. The CDR3 runs to 14 residues. CDR3 loop: CASMGLTGSNGYTF. The CDR3 region has the DNA TGTGCCAGCATGGGGTTGACAGGATCCAATGGCTACACCTTC.

This clonotype came up once. Here the CDR3 reads CASSSTTVGRAKNIQYF. The CDR3 DNA is TGTGCCAGCTCATCAACGACTGTGGGTCGAGCCAAAAACATTCAGTACTTC. The chain carries TRBV18 and TRBJ2-4; D uncertain. The CDR3 totals 17 residues. V lost 5 bases to trimming and J lost 0 bases, with 17 bases between them. From germline, CDR1 is KGHSH and CDR2 LQKENI.

This chain joins TRBV7-8 and TRBJ2-1; the match to TRBD2 covers 7 bases. The V and J ends lost 0 bases and 0 bases, in that order; junction bases with no gene match: 5. The CDR3 is made up of 17 amino acids. Per the germline V gene, CDR1 is SGHVS and CDR2 is FQNEAQ. CDR3 protein: CASSLALGRTSYNEQFF. The CDR3 DNA is TGTGCCAGCAGCTTAGCGCTCGGGAGGACCTCCTACAATGAGCAGTTCTTC.

The V call is TRBV6-2 or TRBV6-3, the J call TRBJ1-6; perhaps TRBD1 as D (6 bases). V was pared by 4 bases and J by 6 bases, with 13 bases between. CDR3 length equals 15 residues. Germline CDR1 is MNHEY and CDR2 is SVGEGT. CDR3 region: CASSWTGTPNSPLHF. The DNA for the CDR3 is TGTGCCAGCAGTTGGACCGGGACACCTAATTCACCCCTCCACTTT.

This chain links TRBV20-1 with TRBJ1-5; a weak D match, TRBD1 (5 bases). V dropped 1 base and J dropped 11 bases, with 21 bases sitting between them. The CDR3 length is 15 residues. Germline V CDR1 and CDR2: DFQATT, SNEGSKA (reference sequence). The CDR3, as DNA: TGCAGTGCTAGAGGGGGCGAGGGCGTTCCGGGGACCCAGCATTTT. It yields the protein CSARGGEGVPGTQHF.

The chain couples TRBV9 to TRBJ1-3, with D hard to call. Germline CDR1 and CDR2: SGDLS and YYNGEE. Trimming removed 5 bases from V and 4 bases from J, with 10 bases in between. The CDR3 is 13 amino acids. The CDR3 sequence: CASRASGGNTIYF. The CDR3 region has the DNA TGTGCCAGCAGAGCATCCGGAGGAAACACCATATATTTT.

A few counts support this clonotype. CDR3 DNA: TGCGCCAGCAGCTTGAGTTCGGGGTATGGCTACACCTTC. It yields the protein CASSLSSGYGYTF. V gene TRBV5-1 combines with J gene TRBJ1-2; no clear D. The germline V and J ends were trimmed by 1 base and 5 bases, with 9 bases remaining between them. CDR1 SGHRS and CDR2 YFSETQ come from the germline V gene. The CDR3 has 13 amino acids. Full variable domain (missing parts from reference TRBV5-1 and TRBJ1-2): KAGVTQTPRYLIKTRGQQVTLSCSPISGHRSVSWYQQTPGQGLQFLFEYFSETQRNKGNFPGRFSGRQFSNSRSEMNVSTLELGDSALYLCASSLSSGYGYTFGSGTRLTVV.

This clonotype was observed once. This chain joins TRBV29-1 and TRBJ2-7; D gene unclear. The length of the CDR3 is 13 residues. The V end lost 4 bases, the J end lost 4 bases, and 14 bases lay between the germline ends. Germline values: CDR1 SQVTM, CDR2 ANQGSEA. DNA of the CDR3: TGCAGCGTTGGTAAGGGAAGTCCTTACGAGCAGTACTTC. Translating it yields CSVGKGSPYEQYF.

As regards this clonotype: A much bigger clone sits one base away, suggesting this may be a read error. V is TRBV5-1 and J is TRBJ2-7, with D unclear. CDR3 size: 13 residues. The germline gives CDR1 SGHRS, CDR2 YFSETQ. The CDR3 loop reads CTSSFAYSYEQYF. The CDR3 DNA reads as TGCACCAGCAGCTTCGCCTACTCCTACGAGCAGTACTTC.

The J gene is TRBJ2-3, the V gene TRBV29-1, with 7 bases matching TRBD2. With 5 bases clipped from V and 9 bases from J, the junction kept 11 bases outside the gene matches. Germline loops: CDR1 SQVTM, CDR2 ANQGSEA. The CDR3 length is 13 residues. The CDR3 loop reads CSVLPGGVETQYF. The CDR3 nucleotides read TGCAGCGTTCTGCCTGGGGGGGTCGAGACGCAGTATTTT.

The chain employs TRBV6-2 or TRBV6-3 and TRBJ2-1, with no clear D. The germline CDR1 and CDR2 sequences are MNHEY and SVGEGT. The V end was cut by 6 bases, the J end by 4 bases, with 10 bases between. The CDR3 length is 13 residues. CDR3 residues: CASSLQVYNEQFF. CDR3 nucleotide sequence: TGTGCCAGCAGCCTCCAGGTGTACAATGAGCAGTTCTTC.

This clonotype has more than one count but fewer than ten. The V gene is TRBV12-3 or TRBV12-4, the J gene TRBJ2-1; 8 positions match TRBD1. With V trimmed by 4 bases and J by 0 bases, 2 bases remained unmatched. CDR3 length: 15 residues. The CDR3 loop reads CASSYQGASYNEQFF. The CDR3 bases are TGTGCCAGCAGTTACCAGGGGGCCTCCTACAATGAGCAGTTCTTC.

V gene TRBV29-1 combines with J gene TRBJ1-2, with a weak D call TRBD1 (5 bases). The germline V gene has CDR1 SQVTM and CDR2 ANQGSEA. The CDR3 covers 16 residues. V was shortened by 7 bases and J by 0 bases, with 21 bases between the two germline ends. For the CDR3, the DNA is TGCAGCGCCGAATGGACACGGAAAGATACTAACTATGGCTACACCTTC. This translates into CSAEWTRKDTNYGYTF.

This clonotype was detected many times. DNA of the CDR3: TGTGCCAGCAGTTACCGTCGGGGTTCATACTATGGCTACACCTTC. It specifies CASSYRRGSYYGYTF. The gene calls are TRBV6-2 or TRBV6-3 and TRBJ1-2; D is unclear. The CDR3 is 15 residues long. Trimming cost V 2 bases and J 3 bases, with 13 bases left between them. CDR1 MNHEY and CDR2 SVGEGT come from the germline V gene.